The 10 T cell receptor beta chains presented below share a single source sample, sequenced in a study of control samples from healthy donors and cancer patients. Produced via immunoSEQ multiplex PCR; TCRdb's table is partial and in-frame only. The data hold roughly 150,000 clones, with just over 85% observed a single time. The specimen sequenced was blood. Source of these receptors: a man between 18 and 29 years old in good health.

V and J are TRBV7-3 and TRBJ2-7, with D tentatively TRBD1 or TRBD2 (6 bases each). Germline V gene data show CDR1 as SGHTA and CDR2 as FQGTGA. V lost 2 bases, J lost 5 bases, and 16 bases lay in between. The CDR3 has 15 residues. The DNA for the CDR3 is TGTGCCAGCAGCTTAGGGTGGGGGGCGTCCCACGAGCAGTACTTC. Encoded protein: CASSLGWGASHEQYF.

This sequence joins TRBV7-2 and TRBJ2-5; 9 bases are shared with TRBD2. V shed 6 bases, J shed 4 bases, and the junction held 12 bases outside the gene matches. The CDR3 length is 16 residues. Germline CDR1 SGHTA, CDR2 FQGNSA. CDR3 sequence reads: CASRFLGGGAGETQYF. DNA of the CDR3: TGTGCCAGCAGATTCCTCGGCGGGGGGGCGGGAGAGACCCAGTACTTC.

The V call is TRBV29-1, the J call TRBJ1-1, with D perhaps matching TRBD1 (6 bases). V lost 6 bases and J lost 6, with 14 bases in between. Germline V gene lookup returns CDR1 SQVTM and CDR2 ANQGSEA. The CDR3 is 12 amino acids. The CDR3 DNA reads TGCAGCGTGCACAGGGCCGGCGCTGAAGCTTTCTTT. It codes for CSVHRAGAEAFF.

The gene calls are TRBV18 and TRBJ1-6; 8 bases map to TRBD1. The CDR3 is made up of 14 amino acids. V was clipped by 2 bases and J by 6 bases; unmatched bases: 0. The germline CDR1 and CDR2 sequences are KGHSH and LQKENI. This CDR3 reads CASSPTGGNSPLHF. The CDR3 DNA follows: TGTGCCAGCTCACCAACAGGGGGTAATTCACCCCTCCACTTT.

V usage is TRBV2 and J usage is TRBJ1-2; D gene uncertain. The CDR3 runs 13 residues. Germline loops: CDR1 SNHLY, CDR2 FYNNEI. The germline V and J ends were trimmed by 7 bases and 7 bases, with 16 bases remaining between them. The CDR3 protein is CASTPSGGSGYTF. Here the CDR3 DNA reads TGTGCCAGCACCCCCAGCGGAGGGTCTGGCTACACCTTC.

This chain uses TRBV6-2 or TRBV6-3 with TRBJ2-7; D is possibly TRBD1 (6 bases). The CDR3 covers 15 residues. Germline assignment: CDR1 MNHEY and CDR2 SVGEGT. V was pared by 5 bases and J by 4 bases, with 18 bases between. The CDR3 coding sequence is TGTGCCAGCAGTCGGACAGTCGCAGTCTGGTACGAGCAGTACTTC. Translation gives CASSRTVAVWYEQYF.

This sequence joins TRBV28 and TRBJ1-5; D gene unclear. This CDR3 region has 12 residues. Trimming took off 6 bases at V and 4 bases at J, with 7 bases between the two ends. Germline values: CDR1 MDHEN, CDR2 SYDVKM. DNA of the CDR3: TGTGCCAGCAGACCCCCGAATCAGCCCCAGCATTTT. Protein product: CASRPPNQPQHF.

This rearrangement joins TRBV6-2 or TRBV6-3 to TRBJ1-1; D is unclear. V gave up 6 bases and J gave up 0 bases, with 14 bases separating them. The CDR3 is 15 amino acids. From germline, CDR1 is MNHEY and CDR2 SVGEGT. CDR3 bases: TGTGCCAGCAGCCCGGACGCATCCATGAACACTGAAGCTTTCTTT. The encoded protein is CASSPDASMNTEAFF.

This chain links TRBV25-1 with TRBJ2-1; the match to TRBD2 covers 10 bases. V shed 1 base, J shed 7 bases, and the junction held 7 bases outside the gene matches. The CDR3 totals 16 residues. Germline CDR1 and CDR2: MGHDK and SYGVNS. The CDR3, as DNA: TGTGCCAGCAGTGAATCTTCGCTAGCGGGGGCGAATGAGCAGTTCTTC. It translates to CASSESSLAGANEQFF.

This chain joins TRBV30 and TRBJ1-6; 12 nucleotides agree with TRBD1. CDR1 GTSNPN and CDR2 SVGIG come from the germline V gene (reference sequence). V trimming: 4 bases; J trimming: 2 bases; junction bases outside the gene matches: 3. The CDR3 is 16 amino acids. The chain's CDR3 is CAWTRDRGPYNSPLHF. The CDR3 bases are TGTGCCTGGACCCGGGACAGGGGGCCCTATAATTCACCCCTCCACTTT. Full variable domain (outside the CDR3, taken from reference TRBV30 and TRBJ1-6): SQTIHQWPATLVQPVGSPLSLECTVEGTSNPNLYWYRQAAGRGLQLLFYSVGIGQISSEVPQNLSASRPQDRQFILSSKKLLLSDSGFYLCAWTRDRGPYNSPLHFGNGTRLTVT.